This T cell receptor beta chain originates from a study of blood T cell repertoires in COVID-19. Across the study: The cDNA or gDNA used as material had been derived from T cells, B-cell-depleted T cells, or PBMCs.

Participant-given clinical history determined each cohort assignment. Study processing details: Amplification from reference gene primers served as the basis for estimated nucleated cell counts. Profiling relied on immunoSEQ multiplex PCR, and the TCRdb table lists in-frame clones only, not all of them. V, J and clone size are those of that table, while D and trimming were read from the DNA. In the table there are 130,000 to 150,000 clones, roughly 88% of which are singletons. J gave up 4 bases and V 0 bases, and 6 bases lay outside the gene matches. Germline CDR1 MNHEY, CDR2 SMNVEV (reference sequence). This CDR3 spans 15 amino acids.

This clonotype originated in a woman aged 25-40 years with acute COVID-19. Sequenced material: PBMCs or T cells enriched from blood (not recorded which). The rearrangement joins TRBV27 to TRBJ2-7, with 7 nucleotides matching TRBD1. CDR3 DNA: TGTGCCAGCAGTTTATCGTCACAGGGGTTATACGAGCAGTACTTC. As protein: CASSLSSQGLYEQYF.